One and the same sample provided the 20 T cell receptor beta chains below, sequenced in a study of Ad26.COV2.S vaccination and SARS-CoV-2 variants (dated by TCRdb to 2020 to 2022). The intended sense of this specimen's treatment or condition label: roughly 20 received Ad26.COV2.S at low or high dose, single or two shots; about 5 received placebo; per-sample allocation not given. For vaccine and placebo recipients, repertoires were sequenced using samples collected on day 63 after the first injection. Libraries were prepared through the immunoSEQ multiplex PCR assay. TCRdb provides this immuneACCESS table in a form limited to in-frame rearrangements. Some clones are lacking; in checked studies, under half of them reflect an unresolved V gene, and why the rest are absent is not known. The sample yields about 350,000 clones; approximately 86% were counted once. Around 11% of the sample is held by the ten biggest clonotypes.

The sample here was peripheral blood, taken in a trial of Ad26.COV2.S vaccine versus placebo. All receptors come from a person between 18 and 60 years old who received the Ad26.COV2.S COVID-19 vaccine or a placebo.

Comment on this clone: Other DNA sequences in this sample translate to the same CDR3. The chain carries TRBV5-1 and TRBJ2-2; D gene ambiguous. In germline, CDR1 is SGHRS, CDR2 YFSETQ. V lost 0 bases, J lost 5 bases, and 5 bases lay in between. This CDR3 has 13 amino acids. The CDR3 nucleotides are TGCGCCAGCAGCTTGGGAGTTACCGGGGAGCTGTTTTTT. As protein: CASSLGVTGELFF.

The V gene is TRBV5-4, the J gene TRBJ1-2, with a tentative D call TRBD1 (5 bases). V was pared by 1 base and J by 7 bases, with 8 bases between. This CDR3 is built from 12 residues. Germline V gene lookup returns CDR1 SGHNT and CDR2 YYREEE (reference sequence). CDR3 DNA: TGTGCCAGCAGCTTGCCCCAGGGTGGCTACACCTTC. Translation gives CASSLPQGGYTF.

Comments on this clone: Other nucleotide sequences in the sample specify the same CDR3. The chain is built from TRBV10-3 and TRBJ1-5; the D is unclear. V lost 0 bases, J lost 1 base, and 7 bases lay in between. CDR3 length: 15 residues. Germline V gene sequence: CDR1 ENHRY, CDR2 SYGVKD. The CDR3 loop is CAISESGGSNQPQHF. The CDR3 DNA follows: TGTGCCATCAGTGAGTCTGGAGGCAGCAATCAGCCCCAGCATTTT.

The V gene is TRBV5-1, the J gene TRBJ2-1, with D tentatively TRBD1 (5 bases). Germline V lookup: CDR1 SGHRS, CDR2 YFSETQ. This CDR3 region has 13 residues. V was pared by 1 base and J by 8 bases, with 10 bases between. CDR3 in amino acids: CASSLPGYDEQFF. CDR3 nucleotide sequence: TGCGCCAGCAGCTTGCCAGGGTATGATGAGCAGTTCTTC. Based on the CDR3 plus reference TRBV5-1 and TRBJ2-1, the full variable domain is KAGVTQTPRYLIKTRGQQVTLSCSPISGHRSVSWYQQTPGQGLQFLFEYFSETQRNKGNFPGRFSGRQFSNSRSEMNVSTLELGDSALYLCASSLPGYDEQFFGPGTRLTVL.

The gene calls are TRBV5-4 and TRBJ2-5; 8 bases align to TRBD2. Germline V gene data show CDR1 as SGHNT and CDR2 as YYREEE (reference sequence). The CDR3 is 16 residues long. V dropped 1 base and J dropped 0; count of bases not matched to a gene: 5. The CDR3 is CASSLRLAGYQETQYF. The CDR3 DNA is TGTGCCAGCAGCTTGCGCTTAGCGGGGTACCAAGAGACCCAGTACTTC.

The chain carries TRBV5-1 and TRBJ2-1, with 8 bases aligning to TRBD1. The V gene's germline CDR1 is SGHRS and CDR2 YFSETQ. The CDR3 sequence is 14 residues long. V was pared by 5 bases and J by 7 bases, with 8 bases of the junction left unmatched. CDR3 nucleotides: TGCGCCAGCAGTTCGCAGGGGGCGCGGAATGAGCAGTTCTTC. Protein product: CASSSQGARNEQFF.

This clone was picked up one time. The genes are TRBV7-2 and TRBJ2-7; 11 bases map to TRBD2. The length of the CDR3 is 18 residues. Germline CDR1 SGHTA, CDR2 FQGNSA. Unmatched junction bases numbered 7, after V lost 0 bases and J lost 0 bases. The CDR3 loop reads CASSLAPSGRPSSYEQYF. CDR3 coding DNA: TGTGCCAGCAGCTTAGCCCCTAGCGGGAGGCCGAGCTCCTACGAGCAGTACTTC. Full variable domain (missing parts from reference TRBV7-2 and TRBJ2-7): GAGVSQSPSNKVTEKGKDVELRCDPISGHTALYWYRQSLGQGLEFLIYFQGNSAPDKSGLPSDRFSAERTGGSVSTLTIQRTQQEDSAVYLCASSLAPSGRPSSYEQYFGPGTRLTVT.

The chain joins TRBV6-2 or TRBV6-3 to TRBJ2-2; no clear D. Germline CDR1 is MNHEY and CDR2 is SVGEGT. The CDR3 runs 14 residues. The ends were cut back, 4 bases at V and 0 bases at J, with 6 bases in the middle. The CDR3 sequence: CASSSQSNTGELFF. For the CDR3, the DNA is TGTGCCAGCAGTTCCCAATCGAACACCGGGGAGCTGTTTTTT.

This chain joins TRBV5-4 and TRBJ1-1, with D possibly matching TRBD1 (5 bases). Trimming stripped 1 base from V and 3 bases from J, with 10 bases between. The CDR3 totals 14 residues. Looked up from germline, CDR1 is SGHNT and CDR2 is YYREEE (reference sequence). As DNA, the CDR3 is TGTGCCAGCAGCTTGCGGGGCCGTGACACTGAAGCTTTCTTT. Translated: CASSLRGRDTEAFF.

J is TRBJ1-5 and V is TRBV7-9; 9 nucleotides match TRBD1. Germline V CDR1 and CDR2: SEHNR, FQNEAQ (reference sequence). V shed 4 bases, J shed 6 bases, and the junction held 13 bases outside the gene matches. The CDR3 loop spans 17 amino acids. CDR3 in amino acids: CASSSNSGQGRGQPQHF. The CDR3 nucleotides read TGTGCCAGCAGCTCAAACTCGGGACAGGGAAGGGGTCAGCCCCAGCATTTT.

A remark on this clone: The same CDR3 can be traced to other DNA sequences in this sample. V and J are TRBV24-1 and TRBJ2-7, with D hard to call. The CDR3 contains 11 residues. Trimming cost V 4 bases and J 3 bases, with 3 bases left between them. Germline assignment: CDR1 KGHDR and CDR2 SFDVKD. CDR3 in amino acids: CATSDSYEQYF. CDR3 in DNA: TGTGCCACCAGTGACAGCTACGAGCAGTACTTC.

This chain links TRBV6-2 or TRBV6-3 with TRBJ2-7, with 12 bases aligning to TRBD1. The CDR3 contains 15 residues. CDR1 and CDR2 (germline): MNHEY, SVGEGT. V dropped 4 bases and J dropped 7; count of bases not matched to a gene: 8. The CDR3 bases are TGTGCCAGCAGTTCAAGGGACAGGGGGCTACGGGAGCAGTACTTC. Protein product: CASSSRDRGLREQYF.

This clone was counted between two and nine times. The V and J genes are TRBV7-8 and TRBJ2-1; 7 nucleotides align to TRBD1. Germline assignment: CDR1 SGHVS and CDR2 FQNEAQ. The length of the CDR3 is 15 residues. Trimming removed 5 bases from V and 7 bases from J; junction bases left unmatched: 11. The CDR3 DNA sequence: TGTGCCAGCAGCACTCTGCAGGGGGTTCGGAATGAGCAGTTCTTC. It yields the protein CASSTLQGVRNEQFF.

The chain carries TRBV28 and TRBJ2-1; D gene ambiguous. Germline values: CDR1 MDHEN, CDR2 SYDVKM. V dropped 3 bases and J dropped 7 bases, with 7 bases sitting between them. The CDR3 contains 12 residues. The CDR3: CASSFRVNEQFF. The DNA for the CDR3 is TGTGCCAGCAGTTTTAGAGTGAATGAGCAGTTCTTC. The full variable domain, its missing parts supplied by reference TRBV28 and TRBJ2-1, is DVKVTQSSRYLVKRTGEKVFLECVQDMDHENMFWYRQDPGLGLRLIYFSYDVKMKEKGDIPEGYSVSREKKERFSLILESASTNQTSMYLCASSFRVNEQFFGPGTRLTVL.

The chain links TRBV29-1 to TRBJ2-1; a weak D match, TRBD2 (5 bases). CDR1 SQVTM and CDR2 ANQGSEA come from the germline V gene. The CDR3 sequence is 14 residues long. V was clipped by 5 bases and J by 3 bases, with 14 bases between them. For the CDR3, the DNA is TGCAGCGTTTTATTGGACGGGGACTACAATGAGCAGTTCTTC. Translating gives CSVLLDGDYNEQFF.

The V and J genes are TRBV7-2 and TRBJ2-4, with a tentative D call TRBD2 (6 bases). The V end lost 5 bases, the J end lost 0 bases, and 17 bases lay between the germline ends. The CDR3 is made up of 17 amino acids. Per germline, CDR1 SGHTA and CDR2 FQGNSA. The CDR3 DNA is TGTGCCAGCAGCCCTGTCGCGGGGTGGGGAGCCAAAAACATTCAGTACTTC. This translates into CASSPVAGWGAKNIQYF. Supplemented by reference TRBV7-2 and TRBJ2-4, the full variable domain reads GAGVSQSPSNKVTEKGKDVELRCDPISGHTALYWYRQSLGQGLEFLIYFQGNSAPDKSGLPSDRFSAERTGGSVSTLTIQRTQQEDSAVYLCASSPVAGWGAKNIQYFGAGTRLSVL.

V and J are TRBV6-1 and TRBJ2-2; the D call may be TRBD1 or TRBD2 (6 bases each). Trimming took off 5 bases at V and 5 bases at J, with 21 bases between the two ends. In germline, CDR1 is MNHNS, CDR2 SASEGT. This CDR3 comprises 17 residues. The CDR3 region has the DNA TGTGCCAGCAGTAAAGGGGGGACGGGAGCGGGTACCGGGGAGCTGTTTTTT. Its translation: CASSKGGTGAGTGELFF.

The chain combines TRBV6-4 with TRBJ2-1; D is possibly TRBD1 (6 bases). V was cut by 2 bases and J by 3 bases, with 11 bases left in between. Germline loops: CDR1 MRHNA, CDR2 SNTAGT. The CDR3 consists of 15 residues. As DNA, the CDR3 is TGTGCCAGCAGTGACGGGGGCGTGGGCTACAATGAGCAGTTCTTC. It translates to CASSDGGVGYNEQFF.

The V gene is TRBV7-2, the J gene TRBJ2-6; D ambiguous. Germline assignment: CDR1 SGHTA and CDR2 FQGNSA. Trimming cost V 3 bases and J 4 bases, with 10 bases left between them. CDR3 length: 15 residues. CDR3 sequence (DNA): TGTGCCAGCAGCTTTCGGCAGGTCGGGGCCAACGTCCTGACTTTC. It yields the protein CASSFRQVGANVLTF.

This sequence joins TRBV27 and TRBJ2-7; D remains ambiguous. Trimming took off 3 bases at V and 1 base at J, with 13 bases between the two ends. This CDR3 is 15 amino acids long. Germline V lookup: CDR1 MNHEY, CDR2 SMNVEV (reference sequence). CDR3 sequence (DNA): TGTGCCAGCAGTTTTATAGGCCTCAAATCCTACGAGCAGTACTTC. Translating gives CASSFIGLKSYEQYF.